Shown below are 13 T cell receptor beta chains from a single sample sequenced in a study of T cell changes during pregnancy in multiple sclerosis. Assay: immunoSEQ multiplex PCR; the TCRdb copy retains only in-frame clones and omits some. The sample shows under 15,000 clones, around 90% of them seen only once. This specimen consisted of CD8+ T cells from peripheral blood mononuclear cells, obtained after pregnancy. All receptors come from a female donor in good health, enrolled as a control in a pregnancy study.

This chain joins TRBV7-6 and TRBJ2-7, with TRBD1 identical over 12 bases. The germline CDR1 and CDR2 sequences are SGHVS and FNYEAQ. This CDR3 is 16 amino acids long. The V segment lost 7 bases and the J segment 5 bases; nucleotides outside the gene matches: 12. The chain's CDR3 is CASTPRGGQGADEQYF. Written as DNA, the CDR3 is TGTGCCAGCACTCCTAGGGGGGGACAGGGGGCTGACGAGCAGTACTTC.

This chain links TRBV7-2 with TRBJ2-5, with 10 bases fitting TRBD2. The CDR3 covers 15 residues. Per germline, CDR1 SGHTA and CDR2 FQGNSA. Germline trimming cut 5 bases from V and 1 base from J; bases unmatched to any gene: 4. CDR3 sequence (DNA): TGTGCCAGCAGCCTCAGGACTAGCGGCCAAGAGACCCAGTACTTC. It encodes CASSLRTSGQETQYF. Looking up the rest from reference TRBV7-2 and TRBJ2-5 gives the full variable domain: GAGVSQSPSNKVTEKGKDVELRCDPISGHTALYWYRQSLGQGLEFLIYFQGNSAPDKSGLPSDRFSAERTGGSVSTLTIQRTQQEDSAVYLCASSLRTSGQETQYFGPGTRLLVL.

A word on this clone: Within the sample, other DNA sequences also encode this same CDR3. The V and J genes are TRBV6-1 and TRBJ2-5, with TRBD2 identical over 12 bases. V gave up 2 bases and J gave up 2 bases; unmatched junction bases: 0. The CDR3 consists of 15 residues. Germline lookup yields CDR1 MNHNS and CDR2 SASEGT. The CDR3 DNA sequence: TGTGCCAGCAGTGAACTAGCGGGAGGGCAAGAGACCCAGTACTTC. This translates into CASSELAGGQETQYF.

V gene TRBV7-9 combines with J gene TRBJ2-5, with 8 nucleotides matching TRBD2. This CDR3 region has 19 residues. Per the germline V gene, CDR1 is SEHNR and CDR2 is FQNEAQ (reference sequence). Trimming at V came to 4 bases and at J to 5 bases, leaving 21 bases not matched to a gene. The CDR3 DNA reads as TGTGCCAGCAGCTCTACCGGGACAATGGCGGGGGGTATCGCGGAGACCCAGTACTTC. This encodes CASSSTGTMAGGIAETQYF.

This chain joins TRBV6-5 and TRBJ1-2; maybe TRBD1 (6 bases). V lost 5 bases and J 8 bases, leaving 12 bases between the germline ends. The CDR3 totals 12 residues. The germline V gene has CDR1 MNHEY and CDR2 SVGAGI. CDR3 sequence (DNA): TGTGCCAGCAGTGCACAGGGTGTCGGCTACACCTTC. Translation gives CASSAQGVGYTF.

J is TRBJ2-5 and V is TRBV27; TRBD1 might be the D (6 bases). The last part of the DNA fits TRBJ2-7 better; the J call may be wrong. The CDR3 sequence is 12 residues long. Germline V lookup: CDR1 MNHEY, CDR2 SMNVEV (reference sequence). In nucleotides, the CDR3 is TGTGCCAGCAGCTCGACAGGCTACGAGCAGTACTTC. It specifies CASSSTGYEQYF.

The chain links TRBV2 to TRBJ2-7; no definite D call. The CDR3 covers 12 residues. V gave up 5 bases and J gave up 0 bases, with 5 bases separating them. Germline V gene sequence: CDR1 SNHLY, CDR2 FYNNEI. CDR3 residues: CASSPSSYEQYF. DNA for the CDR3: TGTGCCAGCAGTCCCAGCTCCTACGAGCAGTACTTC.

The V and J genes are TRBV12-5 and TRBJ2-3, with 8 bases fitting TRBD2. The CDR3 totals 17 residues. In germline, CDR1 is LGHNT, CDR2 FRNRAP. With 1 base clipped from V and 0 bases from J, the junction kept 6 bases outside the gene matches. The CDR3 loop is CASGLASKRESTDTQYF. CDR3 sequence (DNA): TGTGCTAGTGGTTTGGCCTCAAAGCGGGAGAGCACAGATACGCAGTATTTT.

This chain connects TRBV6-4 to TRBJ1-6; D is undetermined. Trimming stripped 3 bases from V and 8 bases from J, with 8 bases between. The germline V gene has CDR1 MRHNA and CDR2 SNTAGT. There are 13 residues in the CDR3. The CDR3 is CASSEATHSPLHF. In DNA, the CDR3 is TGTGCCAGCAGTGAGGCCACCCATTCACCCCTCCACTTT.

This chain links TRBV15 with TRBJ2-1, with D perhaps TRBD1 (5 bases). CDR1 LNHNV and CDR2 YYDKDF come from the germline V gene (reference sequence). V was trimmed by 0 bases and J by 8 bases, leaving 14 bases between them. The CDR3 sequence is 15 residues long. The CDR3 DNA reads TGTGCCACCAGCAGAGATTCCAGGGATATCGATGAGCAGTTCTTC. Translation gives CATSRDSRDIDEQFF.

This chain links TRBV4-1 with TRBJ1-2; the D gene is possibly TRBD1 (5 bases). CDR3 size: 13 residues. Germline CDR1 and CDR2: MGHRA and YSYEKL. V lost 0 bases and J lost 7, with 9 bases in between. The CDR3 DNA reads TGCGCCAGCAGCCAAGAGGGGCGCGGTGGCTACACCTTC. Amino acid sequence: CASSQEGRGGYTF.

The V gene is TRBV4-3, the J gene TRBJ2-7, with TRBD1 matching 11 bases. The V and J ends lost 0 bases and 7 bases, in that order; junction bases with no gene match: 11. CDR1 is LGHNA, CDR2 YSLEER, per germline. The CDR3 spans 17 residues. CDR3 sequence reads: CASSQDSTGQGDREQYF. The CDR3 nucleotides read TGCGCCAGCAGCCAAGATTCGACGGGACAGGGGGACAGGGAGCAGTACTTC.

This chain links TRBV19 with TRBJ2-2; weak D call: TRBD2 (5 bases). Trimming cost V 6 bases and J 1 base, with 12 bases left between them. Germline V gene data show CDR1 as LNHDA and CDR2 as SQIVND (reference sequence). The CDR3 loop spans 15 amino acids. The CDR3 DNA reads TGTGCCAGTAGCTTCTCCGGGGAGAACACCGGGGAGCTGTTTTTT. Protein: CASSFSGENTGELFF.